This TCR beta chain was captured in a study of blood T cells in healthy people across ages. Study-wide results and limits: Unsorted PBMC input precluded a conclusive naive versus antigen-experienced comparison.

The germline V gene encodes CDR1 LGHDT and CDR2 YNNKEL (reference sequence). The CDR3 extends over 15 amino acids. V was shortened by 1 base and J by 5 bases, with 12 bases between the two germline ends. For the second PCR, which ran for roughly 7 to 11 cycles, a sample-barcoded 5' primer and a J-beta primer mix were used. Sequencing yielded, for each sample, at least 2.5 million paired-end reads carrying CDR3. TCRdb called the 5' RACE reads again in MiXCR, with one record for every CDR3 protein. This table has more than 1,400,000 distinct CDR3 sequences, about 40% appearing once. With regard to this clonotype: Its specificity is unknown.

The donors, healthy Caucasians from Russia, were aged 6 to 90. Peripheral blood was drawn, approximately 9.7 milliliters per donor. The clonotype comes from a woman younger than 35 in good health. Sequenced: blood. The chain links TRBV3-1 to TRBJ2-1, with D tentatively TRBD2 (7 bases). The CDR3 region is CASSQGGGGNNEQFF. CDR3 DNA: TGTGCCAGCAGCCAAGGAGGGGGAGGGAACAATGAGCAGTTCTTC.